Listed here are 15 T cell receptor beta chains from one sample, sequenced in a study of shared clonotypes between healthy human individuals. Only in-frame clones appear in the TCRdb table, and some are missing; sequencing was by immunoSEQ multiplex PCR. The profile shows some 500,000 clones, about 96% of them singletons. The sequencing sample was made of naive CD4+ T cells sorted from blood. Subset meaning: CD45RA+ positively selected. The receptor source for this set is a woman aged 30 to 39 in good health.

The genes are TRBV5-1 and TRBJ1-1, with TRBD1 matching 7 bases. V lost 4 bases to trimming and J lost 8 bases; unmatched junction nucleotides: 8. There are 13 residues in the CDR3. The germline gives CDR1 SGHRS, CDR2 YFSETQ. The CDR3 nucleotides read TGCGCCAGCAGCACCCGGGACAGTGCAGAAGCTTTCTTT. Protein product: CASSTRDSAEAFF. The entire variable domain, with the rest obtained from reference TRBV5-1 and TRBJ1-1, is as follows: KAGVTQTPRYLIKTRGQQVTLSCSPISGHRSVSWYQQTPGQGLQFLFEYFSETQRNKGNFPGRFSGRQFSNSRSEMNVSTLELGDSALYLCASSTRDSAEAFFGQGTRLTVV.

The chain couples TRBV29-1 to TRBJ1-2, with 11 bases identical to TRBD1. Germline trimming cut 7 bases from V and 8 bases from J; bases unmatched to any gene: 6. Germline CDR1 and CDR2: SQVTM and ANQGSEA. The CDR3 contains 12 residues. CDR3 sequence: CSAGQGAPGYTF. The CDR3 nucleotides read TGCAGCGCTGGACAGGGGGCGCCCGGCTACACCTTC. Filled out from reference TRBV29-1 and TRBJ1-2, the complete variable domain reads SAVISQKPSRDICQRGTSLTIQCQVDSQVTMMFWYRQQPGQSLTLIATANQGSEATYESGFVIDKFPISRPNLTFSTLTVSNMSPEDSSIYLCSAGQGAPGYTFGSGTRLTVV.

The V and J genes are TRBV7-9 and TRBJ2-1, with D perhaps TRBD2 (5 bases). Deletions cut 3 bases from V and 9 bases from J, with 6 bases between. CDR3 length: 11 residues. Per germline, CDR1 SEHNR and CDR2 FQNEAQ (reference sequence). CDR3 DNA sequence: TGTGCCAGCAGCTTGGAGGTTGAGCAGTTCTTC. This translates into CASSLEVEQFF.

This clone was counted a single time. V gene TRBV2 combines with J gene TRBJ1-4, with a possible D match to TRBD1 (6 bases). From germline, CDR1 is SNHLY and CDR2 FYNNEI. The CDR3 covers 14 residues. With 6 bases removed from V and 7 bases from J, the gap between germline ends came to 15 bases. DNA for the CDR3: TGTGCCAGCAGCGTGACAGGTCGGAGTGAAAAACTGTTTTTT. Its translation is CASSVTGRSEKLFF.

CDR3 DNA sequence: TGTGCCAGTAGCCCCGTCTACACCGGGGAGCTGTTTTTT. Its translation is CASSPVYTGELFF. V usage is TRBV19 and J usage is TRBJ2-2; D is ambiguous. This CDR3 spans 13 amino acids. The ends were cut back, 6 bases at V and 3 bases at J, with 8 bases in the middle. Per germline, CDR1 LNHDA and CDR2 SQIVND (reference sequence).

The chain employs TRBV4-1 and TRBJ2-7, with D tentatively TRBD2 (6 bases). This CDR3 region has 14 residues. V was cut by 0 bases and J by 10 bases, with 16 bases left in between. Germline V lookup: CDR1 MGHRA, CDR2 YSYEKL. DNA for the CDR3: TGCGCCAGCAGCCAAGAAGGACAAAGGAGGGTACAGTACTTC. Translating gives CASSQEGQRRVQYF.

CDR3: CAATRDTKISGNTIYF. The CDR3 DNA sequence: TGCGCCGCCACCCGGGACACAAAGATTTCTGGAAACACCATATATTTT. The chain combines TRBV5-1 with TRBJ1-3, with D possibly matching TRBD1 (6 bases). This CDR3 has 16 amino acids. Germline CDR1 is SGHRS and CDR2 is YFSETQ. V lost 10 bases to trimming and J lost 1 base, with 21 bases between them.

The chain has TRBV28 and TRBJ2-5; D remains ambiguous. Germline V lookup: CDR1 MDHEN, CDR2 SYDVKM. Trimming pared 10 bases from V and 2 bases from J, leaving 5 bases between. The CDR3 consists of 10 residues. The CDR3 nucleotides are TGTGCCACCGGTCAAGAGACCCAGTACTTC. Amino acids: CATGQETQYF. The whole variable domain, remainder taken from reference TRBV28 and TRBJ2-5, is DVKVTQSSRYLVKRTGEKVFLECVQDMDHENMFWYRQDPGLGLRLIYFSYDVKMKEKGDIPEGYSVSREKKERFSLILESASTNQTSMYLCATGQETQYFGPGTRLLVL.

The V call is TRBV19, the J call TRBJ1-3; TRBD1 aligns across 9 bases. Trimming removed 6 bases from V and 1 base from J; junction bases left unmatched: 4. There are 15 residues in the CDR3. Looked up from germline, CDR1 is LNHDA and CDR2 is SQIVND (reference sequence). In nucleotides, the CDR3 is TGTGCCAGTAGCGGGACAGGGACGTCTGGAAACACCATATATTTT. It specifies CASSGTGTSGNTIYF.

This clone was seen only once. The genes are TRBV9 and TRBJ2-7, with D maybe TRBD2 (6 bases). Trimming removed 4 bases from V and 7 bases from J, with 21 bases in between. CDR3 length equals 15 residues. Germline V gives CDR1 SGDLS, CDR2 YYNGEE. CDR3 loop: CASSPRGTDFSEQYF. CDR3 nucleotide sequence: TGTGCCAGCAGCCCCCGCGGGACTGACTTTAGTGAGCAGTACTTC.

The gene calls are TRBV4-1 and TRBJ2-2; 15 bases agree with TRBD2. Unmatched junction bases numbered 10, after V lost 8 bases and J lost 3 bases. CDR3 length: 18 amino acids. Germline V gene sequence: CDR1 MGHRA, CDR2 YSYEKL. The CDR3 DNA reads as TGCGCCAGCTCCCCGGGACTAGCGGGAGGCGCGGACACCGGGGAGCTGTTTTTT. Translated: CASSPGLAGGADTGELFF.

The chain has TRBV7-3 and TRBJ2-3, with 12 positions matching TRBD1. Per the germline V gene, CDR1 is SGHTA and CDR2 is FQGTGA. The V and J ends lost 4 bases and 3 bases, in that order; junction bases with no gene match: 2. The CDR3 has 15 residues. CDR3: CASSWGQGATDTQYF. The CDR3 DNA reads TGTGCCAGCAGCTGGGGACAGGGGGCGACAGATACGCAGTATTTT.

The chain carries TRBV6-5 and TRBJ1-5; possible D gene TRBD1, 5 bases. In germline, CDR1 is MNHEY, CDR2 SVGAGI. Trimming took 6 bases from V and 2 from J, leaving 14 bases between them. The CDR3 covers 15 residues. This CDR3 reads CASSRLVGRNQPQHF. Here the CDR3 DNA reads TGTGCCAGCAGCCGACTCGTGGGGCGCAATCAGCCCCAGCATTTT.

The genes are TRBV7-8 and TRBJ2-6, with no clear D. Trimming shortened V by 1 base and J by 4 bases, and 8 bases separated the two germline ends. The CDR3 has 15 residues. CDR1 SGHVS and CDR2 FQNEAQ come from the germline V gene. This CDR3 is CASSLERSGANVLTF. The CDR3 DNA follows: TGTGCCAGCAGCTTAGAGCGTAGCGGGGCCAACGTCCTGACTTTC. Full variable domain (outside the CDR3, taken from reference TRBV7-8 and TRBJ2-6): GAGVSQSPRYKVAKRGQDVALRCDPISGHVSLFWYQQALGQGPEFLTYFQNEAQLDKSGLPSDRFFAERPEGSVSTLKIQRTQQEDSAVYLCASSLERSGANVLTFGAGSRLTVL.

The chain employs TRBV28 and TRBJ2-7, with 9 bases lining up with TRBD2. V dropped 6 bases and J dropped 4; count of bases not matched to a gene: 13. CDR3 length: 16 amino acids. Germline V gives CDR1 MDHEN, CDR2 SYDVKM. The CDR3, as DNA: TGTGCCAGCAGACTAGCTGCGGGAGGGTCCTTTTACGAGCAGTACTTC. It specifies CASRLAAGGSFYEQYF.